What follows are 27 T cell receptor beta chains derived from one specimen sequenced in a study of Graves' ophthalmopathy and Graves' hyperthyroidism. RNA transcripts provided the template for amplifying TCR beta CDR3 regions. Second-round multiplex PCR followed a first-round RT-PCR using HTBI primers. Using its own MiXCR run on the multiplex PCR reads, TCRdb lists one record per CDR3 protein. The table shows 650,000 to 900,000 distinct CDR3 sequences, with roughly two fifths occurring only once. The sample consisted of peripheral blood. These receptors were collected from an adult man with Graves' ophthalmopathy.

This clonotype was observed a few times. The chain links TRBV15 to TRBJ1-5, with a weak D call TRBD1 (6 bases). Trimming shortened V by 3 bases and J by 5 bases, and 17 bases separated the two germline ends. This CDR3 is 16 amino acids long. Germline V CDR1 and CDR2: LNHNV, YYDKDF (reference sequence). The CDR3 DNA reads as TGTGCCACCAGCAGGGGGGGAAGGGGGAGACATCAGCCCCAGCATTTT. It codes for CATSRGGRGRHQPQHF.

This clonotype was detected a few times. The chain uses TRBV16 and TRBJ1-5; D gene unclear. The CDR3 has 16 amino acids. Germline assignment: CDR1 KGHSY and CDR2 FQNENV. V was shortened by 2 bases and J by 5 bases, with 16 bases between the two germline ends. The CDR3 region has the DNA TGTGCCAGCAGCCAACCAGGCAGAAATCTCTATCAGCCCCAGCATTTT. Protein: CASSQPGRNLYQPQHF.

In regard to this clonotype: One end of the junction is discordant with germline, which a read error may explain. This chain links TRBV11-2 with TRBJ2-5, with 12 positions matching TRBD1. From germline, CDR1 is SGHAT and CDR2 FQNNGV. CDR3 length: 15 residues. The CDR3 spells CASSLGDRGQETQCF. CDR3 sequence (DNA): TGTGCCAGCAGCTTAGGGGACAGGGGGCAAGAGACCCAGTGCTTC.

The count of this clonotype is one. The genes are TRBV19 and TRBJ1-5; unclear D gene. The germline V and J ends were trimmed by 1 base and 5 bases, with 12 bases remaining between them. Germline CDR1 LNHDA, CDR2 SQIVND (reference sequence). CDR3 length: 15 residues. CDR3 loop: CASSIVVGADQPQHF. As DNA, the CDR3 is TGTGCCAGTAGTATAGTTGTAGGCGCCGATCAGCCCCAGCATTTT.

Points on this clonotype: Being one base from a much bigger clone, this may be a read error. This chain connects TRBV19 to TRBJ2-2, with a tentative D call TRBD2 (6 bases). Germline loops: CDR1 LNHDA, CDR2 SQIVND (reference sequence). The CDR3 has 14 residues. The CDR3 loop is CAGSPRRGGGELFF. The CDR3 DNA follows: TGTGCCGGTAGTCCCCGGAGGGGAGGCGGGGAGCTGTTTTTT.

On this clonotype: At one of its ends the junction is not consistent with the germline gene, which may arise from a read error. V is TRBV7-2 and J is TRBJ1-2, with 7 bases fitting TRBD1. The CDR3 consists of 17 residues. Germline CDR1 and CDR2: SGHTA and FQGNSA. The CDR3 spells CASSQEPPGQNNYGHTF. DNA for the CDR3: TGCGCCAGCAGCCAAGAACCTCCGGGACAGAATAACTATGGCCACACCTTC.

Comments on this clonotype: As the CDR3 is not closed by the conserved phenylalanine or tryptophan, this likely results from a read error. V gene TRBV20-1 combines with J gene TRBJ2-5; 8 nucleotides align to TRBD2. The junction had 5 bases not matched to a gene; V was cut back by 2 bases and J by 0 bases. The CDR3 is 15 residues long. Germline V gives CDR1 DFQATT, CDR2 SNEGSKA (reference sequence). This chain's CDR3 is CSARLGGAYQETQYV. In nucleotides, the CDR3 is TGCAGTGCTAGACTCGGGGGGGCGTACCAAGAGACCCAGTACGTC.

This chain uses TRBV10-2 with TRBJ1-6; D call uncertain. The germline V and J ends were trimmed by 0 bases and 0 bases, with 9 bases remaining between them. Germline-derived CDR1 and CDR2 are WSHSY and SAAADI. This CDR3 is 17 amino acids long. DNA of the CDR3: TGCGCCAGCAGTGAGTCTGGGCAGACCTCCTATAATTCACCCCTCCACTTT. It encodes CASSESGQTSYNSPLHF.

This clonotype was seen a few times. The V and J genes are TRBV7-8 and TRBJ1-3; D not resolved. The CDR3 contains 16 residues. The V end was cut by 5 bases, the J end by 0 bases, with 14 bases between. CDR1 and CDR2 from the germline V gene are SGHVS and FQNEAQ. DNA for the CDR3: TGTGCCAGCAGCGCCCTCGGTCTTCACTCTGGAAACACCATATATTTT. Translating it yields CASSALGLHSGNTIYF.

CDR3 nucleotide sequence: TGTGCCACCAGCAGAGAGGGTGCGTCTAATGAAAAACTGTTTTTT. As protein: CATSREGASNEKLFF. The chain has TRBV15 and TRBJ1-4, with D unclear. In germline, CDR1 is LNHNV, CDR2 YYDKDF (reference sequence). The CDR3 consists of 15 residues. V dropped 0 bases and J dropped 3 bases, with 8 bases sitting between them.

This clonotype was seen many times. The J gene is TRBJ1-1, the V gene TRBV10-3; TRBD1 agrees at 7 bases. This CDR3 has 14 amino acids. Looked up from germline, CDR1 is ENHRY and CDR2 is SYGVKD. The V segment lost 3 bases and the J segment 5 bases; nucleotides outside the gene matches: 6. The CDR3 DNA sequence: TGTGCCATCAGTGATAGACAGGGTCGGACTGAAGCTTTCTTT. Its protein is CAISDRQGRTEAFF.

V is TRBV2 and J is TRBJ1-2, with TRBD1 matching 7 bases. The CDR3 loop spans 12 amino acids. The germline CDR1 and CDR2 sequences are SNHLY and FYNNEI. J lost 2 bases, V lost 10 bases, and 4 bases had no gene match. CDR3 sequence (DNA): TGTGCCACAGGGACAGACAACTATGGCTACACCTTC. Translating gives CATGTDNYGYTF.

The rearrangement links TRBV19 to TRBJ2-5; D could derive from TRBD1 or TRBD2 (5 bases each). The V end was cut by 3 bases, the J end by 5 bases, with 19 bases between. The CDR3 has 16 residues. In germline, CDR1 is LNHDA, CDR2 SQIVND (reference sequence). This CDR3 reads CASSIRDSGLSETQYF. In DNA, the CDR3 is TGTGCCAGTAGTATTCGTGACAGCGGTCTAAGCGAGACCCAGTACTTC.

To note about this clonotype: This may be a read error: a much more frequent sequence differs by one nucleotide. The chain combines TRBV6-1 with TRBJ1-6; no reliable D call. Germline CDR1 and CDR2: MNHNS and SASEGT. The CDR3 sequence is 9 residues long. Trimming pared 8 bases from V and 18 bases from J, leaving 11 bases between. The CDR3 loop reads CASGPSPHF. The CDR3 coding sequence is TGTGCCAGCGGACCCTCCCCCCACTTT.

This rearrangement joins TRBV7-9 to TRBJ2-3; D is possibly TRBD1 (5 bases). The ends were cut back, 5 bases at V and 5 bases at J, with 14 bases in the middle. CDR3 length: 14 amino acids. Germline V gene lookup returns CDR1 SEHNR and CDR2 FQNEAQ (reference sequence). CDR3 protein: CASSQTVFVDTQYF. The CDR3 DNA follows: TGTGCCAGCAGCCAGACAGTTTTTGTAGATACGCAGTATTTT.

V and J are TRBV7-9 and TRBJ1-1; TRBD1 matches at 8 bases. Germline assignment: CDR1 SEHNR and CDR2 FQNEAQ (reference sequence). Unmatched junction bases numbered 4, after V lost 2 bases and J lost 8 bases. This CDR3 spans 13 amino acids. The CDR3 DNA is TGTGCCAGCAGCTTAAAGACAGGGGACGAAGCTTTCTTT. Protein: CASSLKTGDEAFF.

This chain uses TRBV2 with TRBJ1-6, with 7 bases fitting TRBD1. This CDR3 contains 14 residues. In germline, CDR1 is SNHLY, CDR2 FYNNEI. Losses at the gene ends were 5 bases for V and 8 bases for J; bases not matched to a gene: 6. This chain's CDR3 is CASSPTGLDSPLHF. CDR3 DNA sequence: TGTGCCAGCAGTCCGACAGGGTTGGATTCACCCCTCCACTTT. Complete variable domain (other parts from reference TRBV2 and TRBJ1-6): EPEVTQTPSHQVTQMGQEVILRCVPISNHLYFYWYRQILGQKVEFLVSFYNNEISEKSEIFDDQFSVERPDGSNFTLKIRSTKLEDSAMYFCASSPTGLDSPLHFGNGTRLTVT.

The chain has TRBV2 and TRBJ1-2, with D perhaps TRBD1 (6 bases). The CDR3 is 13 residues long. The V end was cut by 6 bases, the J end by 14 bases, with 22 bases between. Germline V gene lookup returns CDR1 SNHLY and CDR2 FYNNEI. The chain's CDR3 is CASSLKTTERGTF. The CDR3 DNA follows: TGTGCCAGCAGCCTAAAGACAACCGAGAGGGGGACCTTC.

This clonotype was picked up many times. V is TRBV20-1 and J is TRBJ2-7, with D perhaps TRBD1 (5 bases). CDR1 and CDR2 from the germline V gene are DFQATT and SNEGSKA (reference sequence). This CDR3 has 13 amino acids. Trimming pared 6 bases from V and 1 base from J, leaving 13 bases between. The CDR3 region has the DNA TGCAGTGCCACGGACATTGAGTCCTACGAGCAGTACTTC. Encoded protein: CSATDIESYEQYF.

The chain carries TRBV11-2 and TRBJ1-6; D unclear. V lost 7 bases and J 8 bases, leaving 15 bases between the germline ends. Germline CDR1 is SGHAT and CDR2 is FQNNGV. CDR3 length: 14 residues. In DNA, the CDR3 is TGTGCCAGCAAAGGTTGGAGGGAGGATTCACCCCTCCACTTT. Amino acid sequence: CASKGWREDSPLHF.

The chain has TRBV10-2 and TRBJ2-5; maybe TRBD2 (6 bases). The CDR3 runs 15 residues. CDR1 is WSHSY, CDR2 SAAADI, per germline. Trimming stripped 2 bases from V and 1 base from J, with 11 bases between. DNA for the CDR3: TGCGCCAGCAGTGAGATGACCGGGGGCCAAGAGACCCAGTACTTC. Translating gives CASSEMTGGQETQYF.

This clonotype was picked up many times. The V gene is TRBV20-1, the J gene TRBJ1-4; maybe TRBD1 (5 bases). The CDR3 length is 15 residues. Germline V gives CDR1 DFQATT, CDR2 SNEGSKA (reference sequence). V lost 0 bases and J lost 11, with 19 bases in between. CDR3 residues: CSARDWAREMKKLFF. CDR3 in DNA: TGCAGTGCTAGAGATTGGGCCAGGGAGATGAAGAAACTGTTTTTT.

Note on this clonotype: At one boundary the junction diverges from the germline segment, which might be a read error. The gene calls are TRBV29-1 and TRBJ2-7, with a possible D match to TRBD1 (6 bases). The V gene's germline CDR1 is SQVTM and CDR2 ANQGSEA. The CDR3 length is 14 residues. The CDR3 loop is CSVEGGQGAYKQYF. CDR3 DNA sequence: TGCAGCGTTGAAGGGGGGCAGGGCGCCTACAAGCAGTACTTC.

In this sample, this clonotype turned up many times. The V gene is TRBV29-1, the J gene TRBJ2-7, with 8 bases matching TRBD1. The CDR3 has 12 amino acids. Germline loops: CDR1 SQVTM, CDR2 ANQGSEA. Trimming took 3 bases from V and 6 from J; bases not matched to a gene: 4. The CDR3 is CSVEVRGREQYF. The CDR3 DNA sequence: TGCAGCGTTGAGGTCAGGGGGCGCGAGCAGTACTTC.

This clonotype occurred a few times. The rearrangement uses TRBV12-5 and TRBJ2-5, with a weak D call TRBD1 (6 bases). Trimming left V 4 bases short and J 4 bases short, with 10 bases between. Germline V CDR1 and CDR2: LGHNT, FRNRAP. The CDR3 extends over 13 amino acids. Written as DNA, the CDR3 is TGTGCTAGTGGTTACATAGGGGGAGAGACCCAGTACTTC. Protein sequence: CASGYIGGETQYF.

The rearrangement joins TRBV12-3 or TRBV12-4 to TRBJ2-2, with 7 bases matching TRBD2. The CDR3 has 13 residues. Trimming took 3 bases from V and 11 from J; bases not matched to a gene: 6. The CDR3, as DNA: TGTGCCAGCAGTTTTCGTTCGGGGGGAGAGCTGTTTTTT. Amino acids: CASSFRSGGELFF.

The chain has TRBV2 and TRBJ1-2; 9 bases are a match to TRBD1. Germline V lookup: CDR1 SNHLY, CDR2 FYNNEI. V dropped 3 bases and J dropped 6; count of bases not matched to a gene: 11. The CDR3 sequence is 16 residues long. The CDR3 nucleotides read TGTGCCAGCAGTGACAGCACCGGGACAGGGAGCGATGGCTACACCTTC. Encoded protein: CASSDSTGTGSDGYTF.